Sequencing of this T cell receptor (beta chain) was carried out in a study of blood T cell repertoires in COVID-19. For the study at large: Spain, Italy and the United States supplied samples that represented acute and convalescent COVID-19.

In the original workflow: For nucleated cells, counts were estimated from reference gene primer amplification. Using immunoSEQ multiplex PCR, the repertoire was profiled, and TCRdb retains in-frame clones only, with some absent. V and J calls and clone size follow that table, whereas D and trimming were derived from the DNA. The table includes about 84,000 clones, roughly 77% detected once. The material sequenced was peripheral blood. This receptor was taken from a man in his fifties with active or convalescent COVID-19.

CDR3 DNA sequence: TGCAGCGTTGAGGACAGGGGAGCGATGGGCGACGAGCAGTACTTC. It encodes CSVEDRGAMGDEQYF. V usage is TRBV29-1 and J usage is TRBJ2-7; 9 bases fit TRBD1. The CDR3 totals 15 residues. V lost 3 bases and J lost 5; bases outside the gene matches: 11. Germline CDR1 is SQVTM and CDR2 is ANQGSEA.